A single sample gave rise to the 29 T cell receptor beta chains below, sequenced in a study of blood T cell repertoires in COVID-19. Here immunoSEQ multiplex PCR was the method, and the copy in TCRdb shows in-frame clones only, minus some. The table lists 400,000 to 550,000 clones, about 89% of them singletons. Sequenced material: peripheral blood. The receptors stem from a woman aged 25 to 39 with acute or convalescent COVID-19.

J is TRBJ2-3 and V is TRBV30; D is perhaps TRBD1 (6 bases). The CDR3 is 12 amino acids. The V end lost 1 base, the J end lost 7 bases, and 9 bases lay between the germline ends. Germline CDR1 is GTSNPN and CDR2 is SVGIG (reference sequence). The CDR3 DNA reads TGTGCCTGGAGTGGGACAGAGTATACGCAGTATTTT. Protein sequence: CAWSGTEYTQYF.

The chain employs TRBV5-1 and TRBJ2-6; D is ambiguous. V lost 0 bases to trimming and J lost 0 bases, with 10 bases between them. The CDR3 contains 17 residues. Looked up from germline, CDR1 is SGHRS and CDR2 is YFSETQ. The DNA of the CDR3 is TGCGCCAGCAGCTTGGGCGGTCCCGGCTCTGGGGCCAACGTCCTGACTTTC. This codes for CASSLGGPGSGANVLTF.

The chain recombines TRBV9 with TRBJ2-5; D might be TRBD2 (5 bases). V lost 3 bases and J 9 bases, leaving 18 bases between the germline ends. CDR3 length equals 14 residues. The V gene's germline CDR1 is SGDLS and CDR2 YYNGEE. Here the CDR3 reads CASSGQDGDGAQYF. The CDR3 coding sequence is TGTGCCAGCAGCGGGCAAGACGGGGATGGGGCCCAGTACTTC.

The chain employs TRBV5-8 and TRBJ2-7, with 8 nucleotides matching TRBD1. The CDR3 loop spans 15 amino acids. With 2 bases clipped from V and 3 bases from J, the junction kept 7 bases outside the gene matches. Germline-derived CDR1 and CDR2 are SGHTS and YDEGEE. CDR3 sequence reads: CASSFGGQVDYEQYF. The DNA of the CDR3 is TGTGCCAGCAGCTTCGGGGGACAGGTAGACTACGAGCAGTACTTC.

The J gene is TRBJ2-7, the V gene TRBV6-5; 10 bases map to TRBD1. The CDR3 contains 12 residues. V dropped 6 bases and J dropped 6; count of bases not matched to a gene: 2. The germline V gene encodes CDR1 MNHEY and CDR2 SVGAGI. CDR3 amino acids: CASSRTGGEQYF. The CDR3 DNA reads as TGTGCCAGCAGCCGGACAGGGGGCGAGCAGTACTTC.

CDR3 nucleotides: TGTGCCAGCAGTAGTTTGCGGGGGACATTCACAGATACGCAGTATTTT. It encodes CASSSLRGTFTDTQYF. The chain employs TRBV27 and TRBJ2-3, with a possible D match to TRBD2 (7 bases). CDR1 MNHEY and CDR2 SMNVEV come from the germline V gene (reference sequence). CDR3 length: 16 amino acids. Deletions cut 5 bases from V and 2 bases from J, with 17 bases between.

The chain carries TRBV19 and TRBJ2-2; TRBD1 is a possible D gene (5 bases). The CDR3 spans 18 residues. Germline assignment: CDR1 LNHDA and CDR2 SQIVND (reference sequence). Trimming removed 0 bases from V and 2 bases from J, with 16 bases in between. CDR3 region: CASSIDLRAGPNTGELFF. Here the CDR3 DNA reads TGTGCCAGTAGTATAGACCTCAGGGCAGGGCCTAACACCGGGGAGCTGTTTTTT.

The chain is built from TRBV20-1 and TRBJ2-2; D is unclear. V lost 4 bases and J 7 bases, leaving 7 bases between the germline ends. Germline CDR1 reads DFQATT; CDR2 reads SNEGSKA (reference sequence). The CDR3 has 11 residues. CDR3 bases: TGCAGTGCTACATACTTCGGGGAGCTGTTTTTT. This encodes CSATYFGELFF.

The chain has TRBV10-2 and TRBJ2-1; 11 positions agree with TRBD2. The CDR3 spans 15 residues. The ends lost 7 bases at V and 5 bases at J; junction bases unmatched: 7. Germline CDR1 and CDR2: WSHSY and SAAADI. The CDR3 region is CASKVTSGGDNEQFF. The CDR3 region has the DNA TGCGCCAGCAAGGTCACTAGCGGGGGCGACAATGAGCAGTTCTTC.

The chain is built from TRBV24-1 and TRBJ2-7; perhaps TRBD2 as D (5 bases). The CDR3 consists of 9 residues. V was pared by 10 bases and J by 7 bases, with 7 bases between. Germline CDR1 and CDR2: KGHDR and SFDVKD. The DNA of the CDR3 is TGTGCCACGTGGAGGGAGCAGTACTTC. Protein sequence: CATWREQYF.

The chain couples TRBV28 to TRBJ1-5, with a possible D match to TRBD1 (6 bases). V lost 0 bases and J lost 0, with 12 bases in between. This CDR3 comprises 17 residues. Germline loops: CDR1 MDHEN, CDR2 SYDVKM. CDR3: CASSLWGQTYSNQPQHF. The CDR3 bases are TGTGCCAGCAGTTTATGGGGACAAACTTATAGCAATCAGCCCCAGCATTTT.

This chain links TRBV4-1 with TRBJ1-1, with D unresolved. Trimming left V 1 base short and J 10 bases short, with 13 bases between. The CDR3 totals 13 residues. The V gene's germline CDR1 is MGHRA and CDR2 YSYEKL. CDR3 region: CASSQGLDGRAFF. The DNA for the CDR3 is TGCGCCAGCAGCCAAGGCTTAGACGGGAGAGCTTTCTTT.

This chain connects TRBV28 to TRBJ1-6; D might be TRBD1 (5 bases). The CDR3 extends over 14 amino acids. V was pared by 4 bases and J by 7 bases, with 11 bases between. Germline V gives CDR1 MDHEN, CDR2 SYDVKM. CDR3 loop: CASSYGWTNSPLHF. In DNA form, the CDR3 reads TGTGCCAGCAGTTATGGTTGGACAAATTCACCCCTCCACTTT. Full variable domain (remainder filled in from reference TRBV28 and TRBJ1-6): DVKVTQSSRYLVKRTGEKVFLECVQDMDHENMFWYRQDPGLGLRLIYFSYDVKMKEKGDIPEGYSVSREKKERFSLILESASTNQTSMYLCASSYGWTNSPLHFGNGTRLTVT.

The chain combines TRBV5-1 with TRBJ1-1; D remains unclear. Germline V gives CDR1 SGHRS, CDR2 YFSETQ. V was cut by 0 bases and J by 5 bases, with 17 bases left in between. This CDR3 has 16 amino acids. CDR3 nucleotides: TGCGCCAGCAGCTTGGCCCGTACCGCGCAAGTAACTGAAGCTTTCTTT. This translates into CASSLARTAQVTEAFF.

The chain has TRBV6-5 and TRBJ1-1, with D possibly matching TRBD1 (5 bases). CDR1 and CDR2 from the germline V gene are MNHEY and SVGAGI. There are 14 residues in the CDR3. V lost 2 bases and J lost 1, with 8 bases in between. The CDR3 spells CASSYRGQNTEAFF. The CDR3 DNA reads TGTGCCAGCAGTTACAGGGGTCAGAACACTGAAGCTTTCTTT.

V usage is TRBV5-4 and J usage is TRBJ2-5; a weak D match, TRBD1 (6 bases). The CDR3 totals 14 residues. Germline assignment: CDR1 SGHNT and CDR2 YYREEE (reference sequence). Trimming shortened V by 0 bases and J by 5 bases, and 11 bases separated the two germline ends. CDR3 bases: TGTGCCAGCAGCTTGGTGGAGCAGGGGGAGACCCAGTACTTC. This sequence encodes CASSLVEQGETQYF. The whole variable domain, filled in from reference TRBV5-4 and TRBJ2-5, reads ETGVTQSPTHLIKTRGQQVTLRCSSQSGHNTVSWYQQALGQGPQFIFQYYREEENGRGNFPPRFSGLQFPNYSSELNVNALELDDSALYLCASSLVEQGETQYFGPGTRLLVL.

The genes are TRBV12-3 or TRBV12-4 and TRBJ2-7; a possible D gene is TRBD2 (5 bases). Trimming pared 4 bases from V and 0 bases from J, leaving 7 bases between. The CDR3 totals 13 residues. This CDR3 is CASSYGNSYEQYF. The CDR3 DNA follows: TGTGCCAGCAGTTACGGGAACTCCTACGAGCAGTACTTC.

The rearrangement joins TRBV7-3 to TRBJ2-5; the match to TRBD1 covers 7 bases. Judging by the DNA end, TRBJ2-7 fits better; the J call may be wrong. The CDR3 has 16 amino acids. CDR1 is SGHTA, CDR2 FQGTGA, per germline. The CDR3 spells CASSLVGGTRLYEQYF. For the CDR3, the DNA is TGTGCCAGCAGCTTGGTAGGGGGCACAAGACTCTACGAGCAGTACTTC.

This chain uses TRBV15 with TRBJ2-6; D remains unclear. Germline values: CDR1 LNHNV, CDR2 YYDKDF (reference sequence). V lost 3 bases to trimming and J lost 0 bases, with 6 bases between them. CDR3 size: 15 residues. The CDR3 spells CATSSYSSGANVLTF. CDR3 in DNA: TGTGCCACCAGCAGCTACAGCTCTGGGGCCAACGTCCTGACTTTC.

The rearrangement uses TRBV7-9 and TRBJ2-7, with unresolved D. Germline-derived CDR1 and CDR2 are SEHNR and FQNEAQ (reference sequence). The CDR3 has 12 residues. The ends were cut back, 8 bases at V and 2 bases at J, with 10 bases in the middle. The CDR3 is CASEARAYEQYF. In DNA form, the CDR3 reads TGTGCCAGCGAAGCTCGAGCCTACGAGCAGTACTTC.

This rearrangement joins TRBV19 to TRBJ1-2; D uncertain. With 0 bases removed from V and 2 bases from J, the gap between germline ends came to 13 bases. The CDR3 consists of 16 residues. CDR1 is LNHDA, CDR2 SQIVND, per germline (reference sequence). As DNA, the CDR3 is TGTGCCAGTAGTATAGATGTTGGAGGGCGAAACTATGGCTACACCTTC. This encodes CASSIDVGGRNYGYTF.

The V gene is TRBV5-5, the J gene TRBJ1-2; the D is unclear. Between the trimmed V and J ends, which lost 2 bases and 7 bases, there was a span of 6 bases. The CDR3 runs 11 residues. CDR1 SGHKS and CDR2 YYEKEE come from the germline V gene (reference sequence). The CDR3 protein is CASSFPGGYTF. CDR3 sequence (DNA): TGTGCCAGCAGCTTTCCCGGTGGCTACACCTTC.

The rearrangement joins TRBV6-5 to TRBJ2-2; tentative D call: TRBD1 (5 bases). The CDR3 totals 13 residues. Deletions cut 7 bases from V and 7 bases from J, with 13 bases between. In germline, CDR1 is MNHEY, CDR2 SVGAGI. CDR3 loop: CASKIPGRGELFF. The CDR3 DNA follows: TGTGCCAGCAAGATCCCAGGGCGCGGGGAGCTGTTTTTT.

V usage is TRBV30 and J usage is TRBJ1-4, with D perhaps TRBD1 (5 bases). CDR3 length: 16 amino acids. The V gene lost 0 bases and the J gene lost 4 bases, with 15 bases spanning the gap. Per germline, CDR1 GTSNPN and CDR2 SVGIG (reference sequence). The CDR3 sequence is CAWSVLAGKYNEKLFF. CDR3 sequence (DNA): TGTGCCTGGAGTGTACTGGCAGGGAAATATAATGAAAAACTGTTTTTT.

This chain uses TRBV2 with TRBJ2-3; 9 positions match TRBD2. Germline CDR1 is SNHLY and CDR2 is FYNNEI. Trimming took 8 bases from V and 6 from J; bases not matched to a gene: 9. The CDR3 sequence is 14 residues long. CDR3 DNA: TGTGCCAGCCGACGGACTAGCGCGGGGGATACGCAGTATTTT. It is translated as CASRRTSAGDTQYF.

This clone was seen just once. V gene TRBV10-1 combines with J gene TRBJ2-5; D perhaps matches TRBD1 (6 bases). The CDR3 length is 13 residues. V was trimmed by 3 bases and J by 5 bases, leaving 10 bases between them. Germline V gene sequence: CDR1 WNHNN, CDR2 SYGVQD (reference sequence). The CDR3 here is CASSDRGLETQYF. The CDR3 bases are TGCGCCAGCAGTGACAGGGGCCTTGAGACCCAGTACTTC.

The chain employs TRBV12-5 and TRBJ2-5, with D maybe TRBD2 (5 bases). The CDR3 is made up of 17 amino acids. Germline V gives CDR1 LGHNT, CDR2 FRNRAP. With 3 bases removed from V and 2 bases from J, the gap between germline ends came to 19 bases. The CDR3 nucleotides read TGTGCTAGTGGTTTCCAGACGGAGGACTGGGCACAAGAGACCCAGTACTTC. Encoded protein: CASGFQTEDWAQETQYF.

This chain uses TRBV28 with TRBJ2-6; the match to TRBD1 covers 8 bases. V was pared by 6 bases and J by 2 bases, with 0 bases of the junction left unmatched. The CDR3 is made up of 14 amino acids. Germline loops: CDR1 MDHEN, CDR2 SYDVKM. The CDR3 coding sequence is TGTGCCAGCAGGGACAGGGCTGGGGCCAACGTCCTGACTTTC. Its protein product is CASRDRAGANVLTF.

V usage is TRBV6-5 and J usage is TRBJ2-7, with a weak D call TRBD2 (6 bases). The V gene lost 5 bases and the J gene lost 7 bases, with 18 bases spanning the gap. The CDR3 has 14 residues. Germline lookup yields CDR1 MNHEY and CDR2 SVGAGI. CDR3 sequence reads: CASSQEGIWYEQYF. The DNA for the CDR3 is TGTGCCAGCAGTCAGGAGGGGATTTGGTATGAGCAGTACTTC.